This passage covers 6 T cell receptor beta chains from one sample sequenced in a study of blood T cell repertoires in COVID-19 (dated by TCRdb to about 2020). The library came from the immunoSEQ multiplex PCR assay. TCRdb mirrors the immuneACCESS table, restricted to in-frame sequences. Some clones are absent from its copies; in checked studies, under half trace to an unresolved V gene, and the reason for the others is unknown. The sample table lists 200,000 to 250,000 clones, roughly 90% of them with a count of one. Roughly 4.9% of the sample is taken by the ten largest. Sequences were obtained from PBMCs or T cells enriched from blood (not recorded which). These receptors were obtained from a woman in her twenties or thirties who had been exposed to COVID-19.

The V and J genes are TRBV7-6 and TRBJ1-6; TRBD1 might be the D (5 bases). The V gene's germline CDR1 is SGHVS and CDR2 FNYEAQ. This CDR3 is built from 14 residues. Trimming cost V 4 bases and J 8 bases, with 12 bases left between them. The CDR3 reads CASSSLGGDSPLHF. CDR3 nucleotide sequence: TGTGCCAGCAGCTCGTTGGGGGGGGATTCACCCCTCCACTTT. Variable domain in full (rest from reference TRBV7-6 and TRBJ1-6): GAGVSQSPRYKVTKRGQDVALRCDPISGHVSLYWYRQALGQGPEFLTYFNYEAQQDKSGLPNDRFSAERPEGSISTLTIQRTEQRDSAMYRCASSSLGGDSPLHFGNGTRLTVT.

Only one count was recorded for this clone. The chain joins TRBV5-8 to TRBJ2-7; D not resolved. With 2 bases removed from V and 4 bases from J, the gap between germline ends came to 10 bases. The CDR3 has 13 residues. CDR1 and CDR2 from the germline V gene are SGHTS and YDEGEE. The CDR3 protein is CASSLLGFYEQYF. CDR3 DNA: TGTGCCAGCAGCTTACTCGGGTTTTACGAGCAGTACTTC.

This chain uses TRBV7-9 with TRBJ1-1; 7 bases line up with TRBD1. The CDR3 length is 20 residues. The germline CDR1 and CDR2 sequences are SEHNR and FQNEAQ (reference sequence). With 5 bases clipped from V and 2 bases from J, the junction kept 23 bases outside the gene matches. The CDR3 DNA is TGTGCCAGCAGCAACCGGAGCCTAAGACAGGGTCAAAAAGCCAACACTGAAGCTTTCTTT. As protein: CASSNRSLRQGQKANTEAFF.

This clone has only one observation. V and J are TRBV6-5 and TRBJ1-2; the match to TRBD1 covers 8 bases. Germline values: CDR1 MNHEY, CDR2 SVGAGI. The CDR3 contains 15 residues. Germline trimming cut 2 bases from V and 5 bases from J; bases unmatched to any gene: 7. CDR3 amino acids: CASSYRQGPGYGYTF. The CDR3 nucleotides read TGTGCCAGCAGTTACCGACAGGGGCCGGGGTATGGCTACACCTTC.

The V call is TRBV19, the J call TRBJ1-1; perhaps TRBD1 as D (6 bases). V shed 4 bases and J shed 0 bases, with 9 bases lying between them. Per the germline V gene, CDR1 is LNHDA and CDR2 is SQIVND (reference sequence). The CDR3 totals 14 residues. CDR3 residues: CASSSTGMNTEAFF. In DNA form, the CDR3 reads TGTGCCAGTAGTAGTACAGGGATGAACACTGAAGCTTTCTTT.

The rearrangement joins TRBV6-6 to TRBJ2-1, with D maybe TRBD2 (5 bases). CDR1 is MNHNY, CDR2 SVGAGI, per germline (reference sequence). V gave up 4 bases and J gave up 1 base, with 14 bases separating them. CDR3 length: 16 amino acids. CDR3 in amino acids: CASSSGQGLSYNEQFF. DNA of the CDR3: TGTGCCAGCAGTTCTGGGCAAGGACTTTCCTACAATGAGCAGTTCTTC.